The 9 T cell receptor beta chains given below trace back to one sample, sequenced in a study of blood T cell repertoires in COVID-19. Only in-frame clones appear in the TCRdb table, and some are missing; sequencing was by immunoSEQ multiplex PCR. The data show 150,000 to 200,000 clones, 80% to 90% seen once. The sample was peripheral blood. All receptors come from a man aged 35 to 55 with active or convalescent COVID-19.

The genes are TRBV7-2 and TRBJ2-2; D unclear. CDR3 size: 15 residues. Trimming pared 5 bases from V and 0 bases from J, leaving 10 bases between. Germline-derived CDR1 and CDR2 are SGHTA and FQGNSA. The CDR3 region is CASSALRPNTGELFF. In DNA, the CDR3 is TGTGCCAGCAGCGCCTTGCGGCCGAACACCGGGGAGCTGTTTTTT.

V usage is TRBV7-9 and J usage is TRBJ1-2; 7 bases map to TRBD1. Germline V CDR1 and CDR2: SEHNR, FQNEAQ (reference sequence). Germline trimming cut 3 bases from V and 4 bases from J; bases unmatched to any gene: 20. This CDR3 has 19 residues. The CDR3 sequence: CASSFGTSFGTAAGYGYTF. The CDR3 DNA is TGTGCCAGCAGCTTCGGAACGTCCTTTGGGACAGCTGCTGGCTATGGCTACACCTTC.

The count of this clone is one. The gene calls are TRBV15 and TRBJ1-1; 7 nucleotides line up with TRBD1. The CDR3 loop spans 14 amino acids. Germline assignment: CDR1 LNHNV and CDR2 YYDKDF (reference sequence). V dropped 6 bases and J dropped 4; count of bases not matched to a gene: 8. DNA of the CDR3: TGTGCCACCAGTTCGACAGGGAAGCTCACTGAAGCTTTCTTT. It encodes CATSSTGKLTEAFF.

The rearrangement uses TRBV6-6 and TRBJ1-3; D is undetermined. V gave up 2 bases and J gave up 9 bases, with 17 bases separating them. The CDR3 length is 15 residues. The germline V gene encodes CDR1 MNHNY and CDR2 SVGAGI (reference sequence). For the CDR3, the DNA is TGTGCCAGCAGTTACGGGCAGACACCGAGTGGCACCATATATTTT. It translates to CASSYGQTPSGTIYF.

J is TRBJ2-2 and V is TRBV4-3; 12 bases match TRBD1. Germline trimming cut 4 bases from V and 4 bases from J; bases unmatched to any gene: 10. CDR1 is LGHNA, CDR2 YSLEER, per germline. This CDR3 spans 18 amino acids. The CDR3 is CASSPQGGTGGITGELFF. Here the CDR3 DNA reads TGCGCCAGCAGCCCCCAGGGGGGGACAGGGGGCATCACCGGGGAGCTGTTTTTT.

The chain links TRBV28 to TRBJ2-2; possibly TRBD2 for D (5 bases). Per the germline V gene, CDR1 is MDHEN and CDR2 is SYDVKM. The germline V and J ends were trimmed by 7 bases and 4 bases, with 16 bases remaining between them. This CDR3 contains 15 residues. The CDR3 coding sequence is TGTGCCAGCACCCCCTCGGGGATGAGCACCGGGGAGCTGTTTTTT. Translation gives CASTPSGMSTGELFF.

This clone occurred once. V and J are TRBV5-5 and TRBJ2-7, with TRBD1 matching over 8 bases. This CDR3 is built from 14 residues. J lost 4 bases, V lost 3 bases, and 6 bases had no gene match. The V gene's germline CDR1 is SGHKS and CDR2 YYEKEE (reference sequence). The CDR3 DNA sequence: TGTGCCAGCAGCTCTCAGGGGGCGGGTTACGAGCAGTACTTC. Protein product: CASSSQGAGYEQYF. The complete variable domain, with remaining parts taken from reference TRBV5-5 and TRBJ2-7, reads DAGVTQSPTHLIKTRGQQVTLRCSPISGHKSVSWYQQVLGQGPQFIFQYYEKEERGRGNFPDRFSARQFPNYSSELNVNALLLGDSALYLCASSSQGAGYEQYFGPGTRLTVT.

The chain joins TRBV7-6 to TRBJ2-3; D possibly corresponds to TRBD2 (5 bases). Germline values: CDR1 SGHVS, CDR2 FNYEAQ. The length of the CDR3 is 15 residues. Between the trimmed V and J ends, which lost 4 bases and 4 bases, there was a span of 15 bases. The CDR3 loop reads CASSSQTSAADTQYF. CDR3 bases: TGTGCCAGCAGCTCCCAAACTAGTGCGGCAGATACGCAGTATTTT.

Points on this clone: One junction end does not reproduce the germline sequence, and a read error may be involved. This CDR3 reads CASSLVAGGNTGELFF. The CDR3 nucleotides read TGTGCTAGCAGCTTAGTGGCAGGGGGCAACACCGGGGAGCTGTTTTTT. This sequence joins TRBV7-7 and TRBJ2-2; 8 bases are a match to TRBD1. CDR1 is SSHAT and CDR2 is FNYEAQ in the germline V gene (reference sequence). This CDR3 comprises 16 residues.